Only a few counts were recorded for the clone carrying this T cell receptor (beta chain). What it binds is unknown. The authors reverse transcribed all of the isolated RNA, so sequencing captured expressed TCRB transcripts. Some clones are missing from TCRdb's copy, which holds only in-frame ones; the method was immunoSEQ multiplex PCR. The table has 630,000 or so clones, about an eighth seen once. This record comes from a study of beta chain features in type 1 diabetes. Study results and caveats: Patients with type 1 diabetes showed fewer VDJ junction insertions and more deletions. People with Type 1 diabetes carried modestly yet significantly shorter TCRB CDR3s in all four CD4+ subsets.

The CDR3 runs 12 residues. Trimming took 1 base from V and 4 from J, leaving 4 bases between them. Germline V lookup: CDR1 SEHNR, CDR2 FQNEAQ (reference sequence). This TCR was sampled from a man between 18 and 35 years old with type 1 diabetes. The chain uses TRBV7-9 and TRBJ1-2; D unresolved. Sequencing was performed on naive CD4+ T cells from blood. The CDR3 DNA sequence: TGTGCCAGCAGCTTAGACAGCTATGGCTACACCTTC. It is translated as CASSLDSYGYTF.